This T cell receptor (beta chain) was sequenced during a study of T cell changes during pregnancy in multiple sclerosis. V lost 5 bases and J 5 bases, leaving 18 bases between the germline ends. The CDR3 contains 15 residues. Germline CDR1 and CDR2: MNHEY and SVGAGI. Using immunoSEQ multiplex PCR, the repertoire was profiled, and TCRdb retains in-frame clones only, with some absent. The sample holds approximately 45,000 clones, under 90% seen once. This receptor was identified in a female donor with multiple sclerosis, enrolled in a pregnancy study. Sequenced here: CD4+ T cells from peripheral blood mononuclear cells, sampled before pregnancy. The chain employs TRBV6-5 and TRBJ2-5, with D tentatively TRBD1 (6 bases). The DNA of the CDR3 is TGTGCCAGCAGTCGCGGCCAACAGGGACGGGAGACCCAGTACTTC. Its protein product is CASSRGQQGRETQYF.